This T cell receptor (beta chain) was retrieved from a study of regulatory T cells in long-lasting Graves disease. Overall study results and limits: It was in persistent disease that TRBV28, TRBJ1-2 and TRBJ2-5 were favored.

Construction of TCR beta libraries relied on iRepertoire HTBI primers and on Arm-PCR targeting CDR3 regions. TCRdb reprocessed the multiplex PCR reads with MiXCR, giving one entry per CDR3 protein. The table lists hundreds of thousands of distinct CDR3 sequences, roughly 15% of them singletons. Time point defined: newly diagnosed GD, antithyroid drugs for less than 3 months. PBMC-derived RNA was used for the TCR library. Germline V lookup: CDR1 SGDLS, CDR2 YYNGEE. V was pared by 2 bases and J by 7 bases, with 13 bases of the junction left unmatched. CDR3 length equals 16 residues. This clonotype came up a few times. Its antigen is not known. The sample was also linked to a second study, of T cells in Graves' hyperthyroidism and ophthalmopathy.

This chain links TRBV9 with TRBJ1-2; TRBD1 matches at 8 bases. This clonotype originated in a woman aged 35-60 years with Graves disease. The sequences come from peripheral blood mononuclear cells (PBMCs), collected at new diagnosis, from a patient treated with antithyroid drugs. CDR3 loop: CASSVGPGQVLGGYTF. As DNA, the CDR3 is TGTGCCAGCAGCGTCGGCCCGGGACAGGTGCTTGGTGGCTACACCTTC.